Below, 6 T cell receptor beta chains from the same sample are listed, as sequenced in a study of blood T cell repertoires in COVID-19 (dated by TCRdb to about 2020). Library method: the immunoSEQ multiplex PCR assay. TCRdb obtained this table from immuneACCESS and retained in-frame rearrangements with V and J assigned. These tables miss some clones; where compared with another copy, unresolved V genes account for less than half of the shortfall, and the remainder is unexplained. This sample holds about 250,000 clones; approximately 88% were observed only once. Under 8% of the sample goes to the ten largest clones. The material sequenced was peripheral blood. The receptors were gathered from a woman aged 25 to 39 with COVID-19, enrolled during active disease.

The chain is built from TRBV11-3 and TRBJ2-1; TRBD2 agrees at 8 bases. The CDR3 is 19 amino acids. Germline assignment: CDR1 SGHNT and CDR2 YENEEA. V trimming: 0 bases; J trimming: 9 bases; junction bases outside the gene matches: 19. CDR3 DNA: TGTGCCAGCAGCTTAGACCACTTAGGCGGGAGGCCCTCCCGGGCTGAGCAGTTCTTC. Translation: CASSLDHLGGRPSRAEQFF.

In this sample, this clone turned up once. This rearrangement joins TRBV9 to TRBJ2-1; maybe TRBD2 (6 bases). The length of the CDR3 is 15 residues. V dropped 4 bases and J dropped 2 bases, with 13 bases sitting between them. CDR1 and CDR2 (germline): SGDLS, YYNGEE. CDR3 DNA sequence: TGTGCCAGCAGCACTTCCGGGACTGCCTACAATGAGCAGTTCTTC. Protein product: CASSTSGTAYNEQFF.

This sequence joins TRBV12-3 or TRBV12-4 and TRBJ1-4, with a possible D match to TRBD1 (5 bases). The V end lost 3 bases, the J end lost 15 bases, and 17 bases lay between the germline ends. This CDR3 region has 13 residues. The CDR3 loop is CASSFEEGAIVFF. The CDR3 DNA is TGTGCCAGCAGTTTCGAGGAAGGGGCGATTGTGTTTTTT.

The rearrangement links TRBV14 to TRBJ1-6; 7 positions agree with TRBD1. The CDR3 length is 15 residues. V gave up 0 bases and J gave up 10 bases; unmatched junction bases: 6. CDR1 is SGHDN and CDR2 is FVKESK in the germline V gene. CDR3 nucleotide sequence: TGTGCCAGCAGCCAAGATCGGAGGGGGCGATCACCCCTCCACTTT. Residues: CASSQDRRGRSPLHF. Together with reference TRBV14 and TRBJ1-6, the CDR3 gives the full variable domain: EAGVTQFPSHSVIEKGQTVTLRCDPISGHDNLYWYRRVMGKEIKFLLHFVKESKQDESGMPNNRFLAERTGGTYSTLKVQPAELEDSGVYFCASSQDRRGRSPLHFGNGTRLTVT.

The rearrangement uses TRBV11-2 and TRBJ2-2; 9 nucleotides line up with TRBD1. CDR3 size: 18 residues. V trimming: 1 base; J trimming: 9 bases; junction bases outside the gene matches: 15. Per germline, CDR1 SGHAT and CDR2 FQNNGV. The CDR3 is CASSLGITGTGLSRELFF. For the CDR3, the DNA is TGTGCCAGCAGCTTAGGGATAACCGGGACAGGGTTAAGTAGGGAGCTGTTTTTT.

J is TRBJ2-1 and V is TRBV4-3; D might be TRBD2 (6 bases). The CDR3 length is 16 residues. The V gene lost 0 bases and the J gene lost 2 bases, with 11 bases spanning the gap. CDR1 and CDR2 (germline): LGHNA, YSLEER. The CDR3 protein is CASSQDGSRAYNEQFF. CDR3 DNA sequence: TGCGCCAGCAGCCAAGACGGGAGTCGAGCCTACAATGAGCAGTTCTTC.